This T cell receptor (beta chain) was identified in a study of blood T cell repertoires in COVID-19. Study context: Some COVID-19 samples were acute and others convalescent; all came from the United States, Italy and Spain. T cells, B-cell-depleted T cells, or PBMCs provided the cDNA or gDNA that served as material.

Original methodology: Reference gene primer amplification in the assay estimated nucleated cell counts. Assay: immunoSEQ multiplex PCR; the TCRdb copy retains only in-frame clones and omits some. V and J calls and clone size come straight from that table; D and trimming were deduced from the DNA. The sample records a few hundred thousand clones, approximately 85% being singletons. The V and J ends lost 3 bases and 4 bases, in that order; junction bases with no gene match: 5. CDR1 MDHEN and CDR2 SYDVKM come from the germline V gene. The CDR3 totals 14 residues. The sequenced sample was peripheral blood. This sequence originates from a man in his fifties with active or convalescent COVID-19. The rearrangement joins TRBV28 to TRBJ2-7; 8 nucleotides match TRBD1. CDR3 region: CASSFTGGSYEQYF. The CDR3, as DNA: TGTGCCAGCAGTTTTACAGGGGGGAGTTACGAGCAGTACTTC.